Listed below are T cell receptor beta chains from one sample, sequenced in a study of T cells after posttransplantation cyclophosphamide. The table came from immunoSEQ multiplex PCR; TCRdb's copy has only in-frame clones and leaves some out. Altogether around 7,500 clones were found in the sample, and no singletons occur. The material sequenced was PBMCs, taken after allogeneic stem cell transplant with posttransplant cyclophosphamide. The receptors come from a male patient aged 18 to 29 who received an allogeneic stem cell transplant from an unrelated donor, was CMV-positive, and had acute and chronic GVHD. T cells may partly derive from the graft donor. Both conserved end residues are part of each CDR3. A D gene is named only where the DNA matches it firmly. Clone size reads once, few, many, or a class if the clone is expanded.

D gene	clone size	V gene	J gene	CDR3 protein	CDR3 DNA
-	medium-sized	TRBV10-2	TRBJ1-6	CASLPEGQVDNSPLHF	TGCGCCAGCCTACCCGAAGGCCAGGTCGATAATTCACCCCTCCACTTT
-	many	TRBV5-1	TRBJ2-1	CASSLGGASSYNEQFF	TGCGCCAGCAGCCTCGGCGGGGCGAGCTCCTACAATGAGCAGTTCTTC
-	many	TRBV5-1	TRBJ1-2	CASSLGTGGLYGYTF	TGCGCCAGCAGCTTGGGGACCGGAGGACTCTATGGCTACACCTTC
-	many	TRBV7-9	TRBJ1-1	CASSSDRTMNTEAFF	TGTGCCAGCAGCTCGGACAGAACCATGAACACTGAAGCTTTCTTT
TRBD1	medium-sized	TRBV27	TRBJ1-6	CASSAGGSYNSPLHF	TGTGCCAGCAGCGCAGGGGGCTCCTATAATTCACCCCTCCACTTT
TRBD1	many	TRBV27	TRBJ1-5	CASSFGALRQGARPQPQHF	TGTGCCAGCAGTTTCGGGGCGCTTCGACAGGGGGCGCGACCTCAGCCCCAGCATTTT
-	many	TRBV19	TRBJ2-7	CASSPGLEQYF	TGTGCCAGTTCCCCAGGACTGGAGCAGTACTTC
-	many	TRBV7-9	TRBJ1-5	CASSSTLSNQPQHF	TGTGCCAGCAGCTCCACTTTAAGCAATCAGCCCCAGCATTTT
-	many	TRBV6-6	TRBJ1-2	CASSSLTNYGYTF	TGTGCCAGCAGCTCCCTGACAAACTATGGCTACACCTTC
-	many	TRBV29-1	TRBJ1-1	CSVEGLPFGGNTEAFF	TGCAGCGTTGAAGGACTTCCCTTCGGAGGGAACACTGAAGCTTTCTTT
TRBD2	many	TRBV5-1	TRBJ2-7	CASSSGGVSYEQYF	TGCGCCAGCAGCTCCGGGGGGGTCTCCTACGAGCAGTACTTC
TRBD2	many	TRBV27	TRBJ2-3	CASSVSSGGSTDTQYF	TGTGCCAGCAGTGTTTCTAGCGGGGGGAGCACAGATACGCAGTATTTT
-	many	TRBV5-6	TRBJ2-1	CASSAGYEQFF	TGTGCCAGCAGCGCGGGGTATGAGCAGTTCTTC
-	many	TRBV4-2	TRBJ2-7	CASSQESRGFGYEQYF	TGTGCCAGCAGCCAAGAGAGTAGAGGGTTCGGGTACGAGCAGTACTTC
-	many	TRBV4-3	TRBJ1-4	CASSPGLRNEKLFF	TGCGCCAGCAGCCCGGGACTTCGGAATGAAAAACTGTTTTTT
TRBD1	medium-sized	TRBV6-6	TRBJ2-1	CASSYGQGAFQFF	TGTGCCAGCAGTTATGGACAGGGGGCCTTTCAGTTCTTC
TRBD1	many	TRBV25-1	TRBJ2-5	CASSAWGQGEQTQYF	TGTGCCAGCAGCGCATGGGGACAGGGGGAGCAGACCCAGTACTTC
TRBD1	many	TRBV29-1	TRBJ2-1	CSVSPGQGFDEQFF	TGCAGCGTGTCCCCGGGACAGGGTTTTGATGAGCAGTTCTTC
TRBD1	many	TRBV18	TRBJ2-7	CASSPQRTGGYEQYF	TGTGCCAGCTCACCACAGAGGACAGGCGGCTACGAGCAGTACTTC
-	many	TRBV18	TRBJ2-2	CASSMTANTGELFF	TGTGCCAGCTCAATGACAGCCAACACCGGGGAGCTGTTTTTT
-	many	TRBV30	TRBJ1-3	CAGTAGNTIYF	TGTGCCGGGACCGCTGGAAACACCATATATTTT
-	many	TRBV7-9	TRBJ1-6	CASSPVGPYRYNSPLHF	TGTGCCAGCAGCCCAGTGGGGCCATACCGCTATAATTCACCCCTCCACTTT
-	many	TRBV30	TRBJ1-6	CAWSVGGSPLHF	TGTGCCTGGAGTGTAGGAGGTTCACCCCTCCACTTT
-	many	TRBV7-2	TRBJ1-2	CASSRHGDSSTRYGYTF	TGTGCCAGCAGCCGTCATGGGGACTCCTCTACTCGCTATGGCTACACCTTC
-	many	TRBV27	TRBJ1-5	CASSLQGDQPQHF	TGTGCCAGCAGTTTGCAAGGGGATCAGCCCCAGCATTTT
TRBD1	many	TRBV9	TRBJ1-2	CASSAQGQGGYGYTF	TGTGCCAGCAGCGCACAAGGACAGGGGGGATATGGCTACACCTTC
TRBD1	many	TRBV27	TRBJ2-5	CASSIGQGAWETQYF	TGTGCCAGCAGTATCGGACAGGGGGCGTGGGAGACCCAGTACTTC
-	many	TRBV28	TRBJ1-1	CASRKITGSTEAFF	TGTGCCAGCAGGAAGATTACAGGGAGCACTGAAGCTTTCTTT
TRBD2	many	TRBV28	TRBJ2-1	CASSSYFAGLAGGPLYNEQFF	TGTGCCAGCAGTTCATATTTCGCGGGACTAGCGGGGGGCCCACTCTACAATGAGCAGTTCTTC
-	many	TRBV30	TRBJ1-1	CAWSLWGGSETEAFF	TGTGCCTGGAGTCTTTGGGGGGGGAGTGAGACTGAAGCTTTCTTT
-	many	TRBV5-4	TRBJ2-3	CASSPRRGLTDTQYF	TGTGCCAGCAGCCCTCGGAGGGGTTTGACAGATACGCAGTATTTT
TRBD1	many	TRBV7-9	TRBJ1-2	CASSQAGTGDYGYTF	TGTGCCAGCAGTCAGGCCGGGACAGGCGACTATGGCTACACCTTC
-	many	TRBV5-4	TRBJ1-1	CASSLDWTQNTEAFF	TGTGCCAGCAGCTTGGATTGGACACAGAACACTGAAGCTTTCTTT
-	many	TRBV6-5	TRBJ2-1	CASSLLGGEQFF	TGTGCCAGCAGCCTCTTGGGGGGTGAGCAGTTCTTC
TRBD1	few	TRBV19	TRBJ2-5	CASSMGTGGLEETQYF	TGTGCCAGTAGTATGGGGACAGGGGGCTTAGAGGAGACCCAGTACTTC
TRBD1	medium-sized	TRBV11-2	TRBJ1-1	CASSYETGRYTEAFF	TGTGCCAGCAGCTATGAGACAGGGCGGTATACTGAAGCTTTCTTT